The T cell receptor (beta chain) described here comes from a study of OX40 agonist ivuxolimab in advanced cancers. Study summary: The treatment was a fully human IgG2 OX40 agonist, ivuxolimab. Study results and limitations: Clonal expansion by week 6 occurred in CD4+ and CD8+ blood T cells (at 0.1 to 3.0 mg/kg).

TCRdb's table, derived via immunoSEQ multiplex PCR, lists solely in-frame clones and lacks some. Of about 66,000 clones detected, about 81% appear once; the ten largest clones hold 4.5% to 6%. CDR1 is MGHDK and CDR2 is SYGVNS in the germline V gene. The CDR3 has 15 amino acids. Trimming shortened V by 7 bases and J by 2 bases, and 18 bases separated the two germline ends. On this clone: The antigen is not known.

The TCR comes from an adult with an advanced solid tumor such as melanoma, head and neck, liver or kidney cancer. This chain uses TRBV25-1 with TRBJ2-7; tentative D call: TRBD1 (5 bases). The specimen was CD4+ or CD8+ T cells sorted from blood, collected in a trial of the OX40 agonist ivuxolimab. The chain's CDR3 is CASIGPRAHTYEQYF. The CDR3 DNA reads TGTGCCAGCATTGGGCCCAGGGCGCATACCTACGAGCAGTACTTC.